The present TCR beta chain was sequenced within a study of T-cell memory formation after mild COVID-19. CDR1 and CDR2 from the germline V gene are SGHAT and FQNNGV. With 0 bases clipped from V and 3 bases from J, the junction kept 4 bases outside the gene matches. This CDR3 has 15 residues. TCRdb fed the 5' RACE reads into MiXCR, producing one record per CDR3 protein. The sample consists of fewer than 500,000 distinct CDR3 sequences, nearly 25% of them appearing once. The sample consisted of PBMCs or a T cell subset sorted from them (not recorded which). The receptor was derived from an adult woman who had mild COVID-19 (a few samples of this study predate the infection). Cell type and time point are not known. The chain has TRBV11-2 and TRBJ2-7; 8 nucleotides line up with TRBD2. CDR3 protein: CASSLDPSGYYEQYF. CDR3 DNA sequence: TGTGCCAGCAGCTTAGATCCTAGCGGGTACTACGAGCAGTACTTC.